This is a list of T cell receptor beta chains from one sample in a study of blood T cell repertoires in COVID-19. Profiling relied on immunoSEQ multiplex PCR, and the TCRdb table lists in-frame clones only, not all of them. The sample yields tens of thousands of clones, approximately 80% seen once. Source material: peripheral blood. Source of these receptors: a young man with COVID-19, enrolled during active disease. Both conserved end residues are part of each CDR3. The order of the fields is J gene, V gene, D gene, clone size, CDR3 DNA, CDR3 protein. D genes are given only for firm matches. The size of a clone is reported for some rows only, either as once, few or many, or as a class for expanded clones.

TRBJ2-3 | TRBV15 | TRBD2 | - | TGTGCCACCGGGACTAGCGGTTCTCTTAGCACAGATACGCAGTATTTT | CATGTSGSLSTDTQYF
TRBJ2-7 | TRBV13 | - | - | TGTGCCAGCAGCTCAAAAGCCGTACCCAGGTACGAGCAGTACTTC | CASSSKAVPRYEQYF
TRBJ1-1 | TRBV10-1 | - | - | TGCGCCAGCAGTCAGACAGTTAACACTGAAGCTTTCTTT | CASSQTVNTEAFF
TRBJ1-1 | TRBV5-6 | - | - | TGTGCCAGCAGCTTTGGGCAGGGTGAAGCTTTCTTT | CASSFGQGEAFF
TRBJ2-2 | TRBV3-1/TRBV3-2 | TRBD2 | - | TGTGCCAGCAGCAGACGGACTAGCGGTACCGGGGAGCTGTTTTTT | CASSRRTSGTGELFF
TRBJ1-6 | TRBV2 | - | - | TGTGCCAGCAGTGAAGCGCCTCGGTCTGGTAATTCACCCCTCCACTTT | CASSEAPRSGNSPLHF
TRBJ2-2 | TRBV4-1 | TRBD1 | - | TGCGCCAGCAGCCAACCCCGGGACAGCGACACCGGGGAGCTGTTTTTT | CASSQPRDSDTGELFF
TRBJ1-2 | TRBV19 | TRBD1 | - | TGTGCCAGTAGAGGGGACAGGGGGCCGTCGGAGGGCTACACCTTC | CASRGDRGPSEGYTF
TRBJ2-1 | TRBV27 | - | - | TGTGCCAGCAGTCCTGGGGGCGCTGCAAGCTCCTACAATGAGCAGTTCTTC | CASSPGGAASSYNEQFF
TRBJ2-6 | TRBV30 | TRBD2 | once | TGTGCCTGGAAACCCGGGACTAGCGGGAGAACTGGGGCCAACGTCCTGACTTTC | CAWKPGTSGRTGANVLTF
TRBJ2-1 | TRBV28 | - | - | TGTGCCAGCAGCCTACTAGGTTATGAGCAGTTCTTC | CASSLLGYEQFF
TRBJ1-3 | TRBV4-1 | TRBD1 | - | TGCGCCAGCAGGACTGGACAGGGTAGAAACACCATATATTTT | CASRTGQGRNTIYF
TRBJ1-1 | TRBV7-3 | - | - | TGTGCCAGCAGCACCTCTTCCCGGGGGGAAGCTTTCTTT | CASSTSSRGEAFF
TRBJ2-3 | TRBV6-2/TRBV6-3 | - | - | TGTGCCAGCAGCCGCCCACCGCTAGCAGATACGCAGTATTTT | CASSRPPLADTQYF
TRBJ1-1 | TRBV11-2 | TRBD1 | - | TGTGCCAGCAGCAAGTTCCCGGGACAGCAGAACACTGAAGCTTTCTTT | CASSKFPGQQNTEAFF
TRBJ1-1 | TRBV27 | - | - | TGTGCCAGCAGAACTGAGAACACTGAAGCTTTCTTT | CASRTENTEAFF
TRBJ2-2 | TRBV7-9 | TRBD2 | - | TGTGCCAGCTCGGCGGGAGGGCCCGGGGAGCTGTTTTTT | CASSAGGPGELFF
TRBJ2-1 | TRBV11-3 | TRBD1 | - | TGTGCCAGCAGCTTACAGGGGGATGAGCAGTTCTTC | CASSLQGDEQFF
TRBJ1-5 | TRBV6-5 | - | - | TGTGCCAGCAGTTATGGGAGAGGGCGGAATCAGCCCCAGCATTTT | CASSYGRGRNQPQHF
TRBJ2-4 | TRBV7-9 | - | - | TGTGCCAGCAGCTTAGCTAGTGCAGCCAAAAACATTCAGTACTTC | CASSLASAAKNIQYF
TRBJ1-5 | TRBV18 | - | - | TGTGCCAGCTCACGGGACTTTAATCAGCCCCAGCATTTT | CASSRDFNQPQHF
TRBJ1-1 | TRBV18 | - | few | TGTGCCAGCTCACCAAACGGGGGGTGGAACACTGAAGCTTTCTTT | CASSPNGGWNTEAFF
TRBJ2-7 | TRBV11-2 | TRBD1 | - | TGTGCCAGCAGCTCGAACAGGGGGCTCGGTTCCCAGCAGTACTTC | CASSSNRGLGSQQYF
TRBJ1-2 | TRBV28 | - | - | TGTGCCTCAGGGAGGGGAGGCTACACCTTC | CASGRGGYTF
TRBJ1-5 | TRBV10-3 | - | - | TGTGCCGCCCAGCCAGGGGATGGTCAGCCCCAGCATTTT | CAAQPGDGQPQHF
TRBJ1-5 | TRBV30 | TRBD1 | - | TGTGCCTGGAGTCACCGGGACAGGGGGTCCTATAGCAATCAGCCCCAGCATTTT | CAWSHRDRGSYSNQPQHF
TRBJ1-5 | TRBV6-1 | - | - | TGTGCCAGCAGTGAAGCGGGAGGTCAGCCCCAGCATTTT | CASSEAGGQPQHF
TRBJ1-3 | TRBV7-8 | - | - | TGTGCCAGCAGCTTATCCGCAGGCTCTGGAAACACCATATATTTT | CASSLSAGSGNTIYF
TRBJ1-1 | TRBV7-3 | - | once | TGTGCCAGCAGCTTAAGCAGGGGTGCGGTCACTGAAGCTTTCTTT | CASSLSRGAVTEAFF
TRBJ2-5 | TRBV2 | TRBD2 | - | TGTGCCAGCAGTGAAGCGACTAGCGGGAGGGCCCGAGAGACCCAGTACTTC | CASSEATSGRARETQYF
TRBJ2-7 | TRBV7-9 | - | - | TGTGCCAGCAGCCACGCCCACAAAAACTCCTACGAGCAGTACTTC | CASSHAHKNSYEQYF
TRBJ1-5 | TRBV19 | TRBD1 | - | TGTGCCAGTAGTACGACAGGGTTTGGACAGCCCCAGCATTTT | CASSTTGFGQPQHF
TRBJ2-7 | TRBV6-5 | TRBD2 | - | TGTGCCAGCAGCCCCTCTAGCGGGAGCCAGTACTTC | CASSPSSGSQYF
TRBJ2-3 | TRBV7-2 | TRBD2 | - | TGTGCCAGCAGCTTCGGTCTAGCGGGGAAGACTAGCACAGATACGCAGTATTTT | CASSFGLAGKTSTDTQYF
TRBJ1-5 | TRBV25-1 | TRBD1 | - | TGTGCCAGCAGGTTAGGGGACAGGGCGAGCGGTGATCAGCCCCAGCATTTT | CASRLGDRASGDQPQHF
TRBJ1-1 | TRBV4-2 | - | - | TGTGCCAGCAGCCAAGATCAACAGGGATTGTCTGAAGCTTTCTTT | CASSQDQQGLSEAFF